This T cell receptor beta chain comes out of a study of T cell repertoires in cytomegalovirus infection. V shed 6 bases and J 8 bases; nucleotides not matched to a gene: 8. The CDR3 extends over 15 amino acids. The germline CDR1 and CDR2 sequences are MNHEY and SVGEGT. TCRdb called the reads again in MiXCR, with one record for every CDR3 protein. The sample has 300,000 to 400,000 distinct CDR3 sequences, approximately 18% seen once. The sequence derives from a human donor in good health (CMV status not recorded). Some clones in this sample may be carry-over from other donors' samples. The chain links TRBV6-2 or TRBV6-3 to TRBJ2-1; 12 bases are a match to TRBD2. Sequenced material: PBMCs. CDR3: CASRSLAGGPHEQFF. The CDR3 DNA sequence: TGTGCCAGCAGGTCCCTAGCGGGAGGGCCCCATGAGCAGTTCTTC.